This note documents a single T cell receptor (beta chain) sequence. The source of the sample is a study of blood T cell repertoires in COVID-19. The overall study: All recovered Cohort 3 donors got two negative PCRs, got clearance, or saw symptom resolution.

Clones were sequenced by immunoSEQ multiplex PCR, and TCRdb holds only the in-frame ones, with some missing. The data show roughly 210,000 clones, about nine tenths seen once. Trimming removed 4 bases at V and 2 bases at J, with 15 bases between. The CDR3 is made up of 16 amino acids. CDR1 is SGHVS, CDR2 FNYEAQ, per germline. The sample comprised PBMCs or T cells enriched from blood (not recorded which). This clonotype originated in a man between 25 and 39 years old in a cohort exposed to, infected with or recovered from COVID-19 (not recorded which). The rearrangement links TRBV7-6 to TRBJ2-1; perhaps TRBD2 as D (5 bases). The CDR3 DNA reads TGTGCCAGCAGCTCCCAGCGGAGTGGGGCCTACAATGAGCAGTTCTTC. Its protein is CASSSQRSGAYNEQFF. Complete variable domain (other parts from reference TRBV7-6 and TRBJ2-1): GAGVSQSPRYKVTKRGQDVALRCDPISGHVSLYWYRQALGQGPEFLTYFNYEAQQDKSGLPNDRFSAERPEGSISTLTIQRTEQRDSAMYRCASSSQRSGAYNEQFFGPGTRLTVL.